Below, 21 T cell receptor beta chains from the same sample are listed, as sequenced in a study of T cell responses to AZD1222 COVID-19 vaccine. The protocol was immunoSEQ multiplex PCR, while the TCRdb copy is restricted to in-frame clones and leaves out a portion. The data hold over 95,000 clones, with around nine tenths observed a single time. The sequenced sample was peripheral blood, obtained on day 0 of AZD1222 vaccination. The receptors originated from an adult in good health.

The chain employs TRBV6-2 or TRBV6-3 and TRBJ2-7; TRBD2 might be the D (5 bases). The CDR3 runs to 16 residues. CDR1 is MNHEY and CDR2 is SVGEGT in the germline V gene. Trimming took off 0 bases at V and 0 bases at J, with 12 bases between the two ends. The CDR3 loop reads CASSYSRTDHSYEQYF. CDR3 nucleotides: TGTGCCAGCAGTTACTCGAGGACTGACCACTCCTACGAGCAGTACTTC.

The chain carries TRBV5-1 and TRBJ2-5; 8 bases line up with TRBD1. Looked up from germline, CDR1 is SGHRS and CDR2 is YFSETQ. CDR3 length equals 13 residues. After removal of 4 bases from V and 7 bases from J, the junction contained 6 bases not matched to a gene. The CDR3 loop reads CASSEDRVRTQYF. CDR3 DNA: TGCGCCAGCAGCGAGGACAGGGTACGGACCCAGTACTTC. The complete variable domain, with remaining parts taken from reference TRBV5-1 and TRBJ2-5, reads KAGVTQTPRYLIKTRGQQVTLSCSPISGHRSVSWYQQTPGQGLQFLFEYFSETQRNKGNFPGRFSGRQFSNSRSEMNVSTLELGDSALYLCASSEDRVRTQYFGPGTRLLVL.

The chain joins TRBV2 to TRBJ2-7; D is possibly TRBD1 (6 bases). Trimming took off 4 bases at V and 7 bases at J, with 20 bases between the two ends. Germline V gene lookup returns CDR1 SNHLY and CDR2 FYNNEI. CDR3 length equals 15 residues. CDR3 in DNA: TGTGCCAGCAGTGCACAGGGCGTCGACAGAAGGGAGCAGTACTTC. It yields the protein CASSAQGVDRREQYF.

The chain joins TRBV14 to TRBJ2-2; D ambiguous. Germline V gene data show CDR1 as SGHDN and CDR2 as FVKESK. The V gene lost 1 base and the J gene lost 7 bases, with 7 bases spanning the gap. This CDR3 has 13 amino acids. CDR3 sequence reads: CASSQGVFGELFF. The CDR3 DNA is TGTGCCAGCAGCCAAGGGGTCTTCGGGGAGCTGTTTTTT.

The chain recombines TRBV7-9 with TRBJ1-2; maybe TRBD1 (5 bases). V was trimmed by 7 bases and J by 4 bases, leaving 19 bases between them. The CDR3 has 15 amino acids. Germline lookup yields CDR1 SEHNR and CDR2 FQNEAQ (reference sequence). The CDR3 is CASTVNNQGTYGYTF. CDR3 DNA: TGTGCCAGCACCGTCAACAACCAGGGCACCTATGGCTACACCTTC.

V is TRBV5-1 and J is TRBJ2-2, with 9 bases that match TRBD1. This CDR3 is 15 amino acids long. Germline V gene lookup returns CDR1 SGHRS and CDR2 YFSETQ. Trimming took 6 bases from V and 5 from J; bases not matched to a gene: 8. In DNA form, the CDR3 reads TGCGCCAGCACACCGGGACAGGGAAGAACCGGGGAGCTGTTTTTT. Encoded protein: CASTPGQGRTGELFF.

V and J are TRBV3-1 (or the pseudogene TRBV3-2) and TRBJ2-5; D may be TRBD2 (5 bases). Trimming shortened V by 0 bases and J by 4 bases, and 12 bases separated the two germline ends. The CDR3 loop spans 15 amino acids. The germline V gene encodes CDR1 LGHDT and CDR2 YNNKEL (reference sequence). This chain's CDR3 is CASSQDAPSTETQYF. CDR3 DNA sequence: TGTGCCAGCAGCCAAGATGCTCCTAGCACAGAGACCCAGTACTTC.

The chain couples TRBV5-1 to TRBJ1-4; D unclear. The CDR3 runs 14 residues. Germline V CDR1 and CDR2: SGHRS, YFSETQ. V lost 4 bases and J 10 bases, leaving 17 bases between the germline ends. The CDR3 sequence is CASSPKDPVGKLFF. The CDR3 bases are TGCGCCAGCAGCCCAAAGGACCCGGTTGGAAAACTGTTTTTT.

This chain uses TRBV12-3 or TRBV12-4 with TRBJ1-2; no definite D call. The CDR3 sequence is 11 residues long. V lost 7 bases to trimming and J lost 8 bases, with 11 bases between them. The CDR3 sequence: CASTVAGGYTF. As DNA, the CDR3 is TGTGCCAGCACCGTTGCCGGAGGCTACACCTTC.

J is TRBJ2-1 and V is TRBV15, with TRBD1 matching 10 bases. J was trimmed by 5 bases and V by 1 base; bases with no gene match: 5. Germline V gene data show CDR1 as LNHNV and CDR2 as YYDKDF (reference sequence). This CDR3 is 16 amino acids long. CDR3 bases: TGTGCCACCAGCAGAGCGACAGGGGGCTGGCACAATGAGCAGTTCTTC. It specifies CATSRATGGWHNEQFF. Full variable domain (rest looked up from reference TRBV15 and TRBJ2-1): DAMVIQNPRYQVTQFGKPVTLSCSQTLNHNVMYWYQQKSSQAPKLLFHYYDKDFNNEADTPDNFQSRRPNTSFCFLDIRSPGLGDTAMYLCATSRATGGWHNEQFFGPGTRLTVL.

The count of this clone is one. The CDR3 sequence is CASSRDRGHEQYF. The DNA of the CDR3 is TGTGCCAGTAGTAGGGACAGGGGCCACGAGCAGTACTTC. V is TRBV19 and J is TRBJ2-7; 10 bases agree with TRBD1. CDR1 LNHDA and CDR2 SQIVND come from the germline V gene (reference sequence). The CDR3 has 13 residues. Trimming cost V 4 bases and J 5 bases; bases outside gene matches: 2.

This CDR3 is CASSLAAYSGNTIYF. CDR3 bases: TGTGCCAGCAGCTTAGCGGCTTACTCTGGAAACACCATATATTTT. The chain joins TRBV7-9 to TRBJ1-3; D ambiguous. V was shortened by 0 bases and J by 0 bases, with 6 bases between the two germline ends. The germline V gene encodes CDR1 SEHNR and CDR2 FQNEAQ (reference sequence). This CDR3 region has 15 residues.

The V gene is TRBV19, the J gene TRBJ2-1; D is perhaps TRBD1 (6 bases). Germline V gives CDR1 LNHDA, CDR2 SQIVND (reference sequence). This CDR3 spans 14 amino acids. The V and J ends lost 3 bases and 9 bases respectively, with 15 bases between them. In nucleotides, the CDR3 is TGTGCCAGTAGTATCAATCAGGGGATCAGTGAGCAGTTCTTC. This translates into CASSINQGISEQFF.

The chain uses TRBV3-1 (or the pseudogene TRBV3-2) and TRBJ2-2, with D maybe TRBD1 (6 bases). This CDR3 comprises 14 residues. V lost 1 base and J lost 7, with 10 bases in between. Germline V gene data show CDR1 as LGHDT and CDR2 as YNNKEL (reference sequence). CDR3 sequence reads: CASSQGGQDGELFF. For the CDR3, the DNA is TGTGCCAGCAGCCAAGGGGGGCAGGACGGGGAGCTGTTTTTT.

The CDR3 sequence: CASSYRGNEQFF. The CDR3 region has the DNA TGTGCCAGCAGTTACAGGGGAAATGAGCAGTTCTTC. This chain connects TRBV6-2 or TRBV6-3 to TRBJ2-1; tentative D call: TRBD1 (5 bases). V was clipped by 2 bases and J by 7 bases, with 6 bases between them. Germline V gives CDR1 MNHEY, CDR2 SVGEGT. The CDR3 covers 12 residues.

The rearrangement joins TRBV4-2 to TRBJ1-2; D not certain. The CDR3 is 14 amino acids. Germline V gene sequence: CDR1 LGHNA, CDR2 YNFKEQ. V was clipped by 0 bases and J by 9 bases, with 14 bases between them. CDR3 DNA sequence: TGTGCCAGCAGCCAAGATAACAGCGAGAGGCGCTACACCTTC. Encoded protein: CASSQDNSERRYTF.

CDR3 sequence (DNA): TGTGCCAGCTCACCATTGGACAAGTACAATGAGCAGTTCTTC. Translating it yields CASSPLDKYNEQFF. V gene TRBV18 combines with J gene TRBJ2-1, with a weak D call TRBD1 (5 bases). Germline loops: CDR1 KGHSH, CDR2 LQKENI. There are 14 residues in the CDR3. V was clipped by 2 bases and J by 4 bases, with 9 bases between them.

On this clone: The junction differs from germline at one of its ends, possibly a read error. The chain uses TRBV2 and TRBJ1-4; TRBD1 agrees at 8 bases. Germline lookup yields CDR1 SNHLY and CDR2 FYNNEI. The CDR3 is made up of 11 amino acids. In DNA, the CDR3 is TGTGCCAGCACCGCTTGGACAGGGACATATTTT. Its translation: CASTAWTGTYF.

The CDR3 nucleotides are TGTGCCAGCAGTGTAAGCGGAAACACTGAAGCTTTCTTT. Translating it yields CASSVSGNTEAFF. V gene TRBV6-4 combines with J gene TRBJ1-1; no reliable D call. This CDR3 comprises 13 residues. The germline V and J ends were trimmed by 4 bases and 2 bases, with 8 bases remaining between them. Germline V gene data show CDR1 as MRHNA and CDR2 as SNTAGT.

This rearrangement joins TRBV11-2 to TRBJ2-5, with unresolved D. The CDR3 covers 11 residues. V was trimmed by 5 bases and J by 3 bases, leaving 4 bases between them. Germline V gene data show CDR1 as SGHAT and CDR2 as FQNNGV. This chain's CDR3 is CASSPKETQYF. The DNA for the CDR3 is TGTGCCAGCAGCCCAAAAGAGACCCAGTACTTC.

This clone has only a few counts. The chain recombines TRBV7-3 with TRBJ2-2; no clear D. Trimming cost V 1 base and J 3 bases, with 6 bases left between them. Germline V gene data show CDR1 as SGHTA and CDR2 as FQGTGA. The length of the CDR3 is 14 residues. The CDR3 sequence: CASSLKQYTGELFF. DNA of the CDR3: TGTGCCAGCAGCTTAAAACAGTACACCGGGGAGCTGTTTTTT. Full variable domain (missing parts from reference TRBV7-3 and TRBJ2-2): GAGVSQTPSNKVTEKGKYVELRCDPISGHTALYWYRQSLGQGPEFLIYFQGTGAADDSGLPNDRFFAVRPEGSVSTLKIQRTERGDSAVYLCASSLKQYTGELFFGEGSRLTVL.